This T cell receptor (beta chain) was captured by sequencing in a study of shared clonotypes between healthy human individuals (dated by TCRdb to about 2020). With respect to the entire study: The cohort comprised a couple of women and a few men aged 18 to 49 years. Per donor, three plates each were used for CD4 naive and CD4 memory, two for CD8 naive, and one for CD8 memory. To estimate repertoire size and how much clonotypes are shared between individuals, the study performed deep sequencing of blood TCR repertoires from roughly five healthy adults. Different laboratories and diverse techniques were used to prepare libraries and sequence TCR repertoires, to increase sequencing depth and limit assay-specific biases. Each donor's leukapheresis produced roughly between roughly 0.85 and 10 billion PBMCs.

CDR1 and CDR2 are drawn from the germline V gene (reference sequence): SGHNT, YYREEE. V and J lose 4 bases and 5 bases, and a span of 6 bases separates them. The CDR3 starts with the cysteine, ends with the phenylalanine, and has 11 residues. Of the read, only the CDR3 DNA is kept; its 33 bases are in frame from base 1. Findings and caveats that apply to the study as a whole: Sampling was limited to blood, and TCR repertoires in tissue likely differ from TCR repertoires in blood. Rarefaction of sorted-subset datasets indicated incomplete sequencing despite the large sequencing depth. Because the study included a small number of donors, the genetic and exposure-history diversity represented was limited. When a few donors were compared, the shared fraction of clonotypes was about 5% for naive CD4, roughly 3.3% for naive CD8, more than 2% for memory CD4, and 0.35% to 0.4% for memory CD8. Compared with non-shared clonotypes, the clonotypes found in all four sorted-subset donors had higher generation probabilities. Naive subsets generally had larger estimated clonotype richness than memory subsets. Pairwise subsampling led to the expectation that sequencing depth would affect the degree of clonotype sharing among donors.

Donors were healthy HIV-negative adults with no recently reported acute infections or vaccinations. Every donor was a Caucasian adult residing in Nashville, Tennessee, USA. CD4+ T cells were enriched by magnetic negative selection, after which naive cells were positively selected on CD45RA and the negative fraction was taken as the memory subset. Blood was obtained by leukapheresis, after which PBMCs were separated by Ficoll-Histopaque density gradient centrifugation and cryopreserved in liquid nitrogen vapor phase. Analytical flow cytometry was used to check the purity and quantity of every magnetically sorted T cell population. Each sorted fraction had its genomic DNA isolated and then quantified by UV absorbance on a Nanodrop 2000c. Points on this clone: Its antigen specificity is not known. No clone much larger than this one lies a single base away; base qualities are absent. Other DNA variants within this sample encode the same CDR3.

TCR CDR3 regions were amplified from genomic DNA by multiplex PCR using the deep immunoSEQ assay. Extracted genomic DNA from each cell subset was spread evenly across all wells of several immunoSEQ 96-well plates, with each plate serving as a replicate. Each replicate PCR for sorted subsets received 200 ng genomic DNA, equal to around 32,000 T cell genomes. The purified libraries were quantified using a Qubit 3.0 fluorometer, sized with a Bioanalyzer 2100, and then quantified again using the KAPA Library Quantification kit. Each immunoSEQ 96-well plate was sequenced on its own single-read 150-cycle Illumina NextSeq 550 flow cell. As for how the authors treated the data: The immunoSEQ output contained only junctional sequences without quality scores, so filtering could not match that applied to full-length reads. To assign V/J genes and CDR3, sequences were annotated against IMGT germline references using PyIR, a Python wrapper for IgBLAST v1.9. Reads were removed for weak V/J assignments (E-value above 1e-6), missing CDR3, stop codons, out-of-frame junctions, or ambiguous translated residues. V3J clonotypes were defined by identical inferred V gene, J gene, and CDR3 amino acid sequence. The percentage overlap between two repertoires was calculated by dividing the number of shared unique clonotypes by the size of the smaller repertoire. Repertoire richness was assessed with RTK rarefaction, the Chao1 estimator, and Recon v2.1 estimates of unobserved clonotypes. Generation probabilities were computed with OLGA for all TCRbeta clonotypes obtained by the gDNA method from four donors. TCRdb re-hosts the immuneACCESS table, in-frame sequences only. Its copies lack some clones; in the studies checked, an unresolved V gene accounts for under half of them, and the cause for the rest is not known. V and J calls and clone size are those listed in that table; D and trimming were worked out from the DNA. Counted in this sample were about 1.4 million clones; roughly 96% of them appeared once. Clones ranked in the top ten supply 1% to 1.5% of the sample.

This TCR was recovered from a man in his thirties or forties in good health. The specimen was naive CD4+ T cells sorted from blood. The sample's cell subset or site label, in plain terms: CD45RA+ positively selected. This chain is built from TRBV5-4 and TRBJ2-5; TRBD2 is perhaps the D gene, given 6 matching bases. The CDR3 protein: CASSRGETQYF. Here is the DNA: TGTGCCAGCAGCCGGGGGGAGACCCAGTACTTC.